The 6 T cell receptor beta chains below come from one sample, sequenced in a study of T cell repertoires in cytomegalovirus infection. TCRdb reprocessed the reads with MiXCR, giving one entry per CDR3 protein. There are approximately 400,000 distinct CDR3 sequences in the sample; approximately 31% occur only once, and roughly an eighth lies in the top ten. The sequenced sample was PBMCs. The receptors stem from a human donor in good health (CMV status not recorded). Some clones in this sample may be carry-over from other donors' samples.

This clonotype was observed a few times. J is TRBJ2-1 and V is TRBV4-1, with TRBD1 as a possible D gene (6 bases). CDR3 length: 12 residues. The V end was cut by 4 bases, the J end by 5 bases, with 6 bases between. The germline V gene encodes CDR1 MGHRA and CDR2 YSYEKL. The CDR3 bases are TGCGCCAGCAGCCGGGGGCACAATGAGCAGTTCTTC. Its protein is CASSRGHNEQFF.

This clonotype occurred a few times. The J gene is TRBJ1-1, the V gene TRBV12-3 or TRBV12-4, with D hard to call. The CDR3 covers 15 residues. The ends were cut back, 6 bases at V and 2 bases at J, with 16 bases in the middle. DNA of the CDR3: TGTGCCAGCAGGCTAGGACCGATAACCAACACTGAAGCTTTCTTT. Translating it yields CASRLGPITNTEAFF.

The sample holds a few counts of this clonotype. The V and J genes are TRBV11-2 and TRBJ2-7; D not resolved. Germline V gene data show CDR1 as SGHAT and CDR2 as FQNNGV. The ends were cut back, 1 base at V and 9 bases at J, with 10 bases in the middle. This CDR3 is built from 12 residues. Here the CDR3 DNA reads TGTGCCAGCAGCTTAGTTAGTTGGGGGCAGTACTTC. Amino acids: CASSLVSWGQYF.

A word on this clonotype: At one of its ends the junction is not consistent with the germline gene, which may arise from a read error. V gene TRBV10-3 combines with J gene TRBJ2-7, with 7 bases that match TRBD2. CDR3 length equals 18 residues. The germline V gene encodes CDR1 ENHRY and CDR2 SYGVKD. The CDR3 here is CAIEREGLIGGRSYDQYF. The CDR3 DNA sequence: TGTGCCATCGAGCGAGAGGGACTAATCGGCGGGCGTTCCTACGACCAGTACTTC.

This clonotype has only a few counts. The chain carries TRBV4-1 and TRBJ1-2; no clear D. The V gene lost 0 bases and the J gene lost 3 bases, with 5 bases spanning the gap. The CDR3 totals 13 residues. Germline CDR1 is MGHRA and CDR2 is YSYEKL. As DNA, the CDR3 is TGCGCCAGCAGCCAAGATACAGACTATGGCTACACCTTC. It translates to CASSQDTDYGYTF.

There are a few counts of this clonotype. The rearrangement links TRBV25-1 to TRBJ1-3; D may be TRBD1 (5 bases). CDR1 MGHDK and CDR2 SYGVNS come from the germline V gene. Trimming stripped 6 bases from V and 4 bases from J, with 16 bases between. CDR3 length equals 15 residues. In DNA form, the CDR3 reads TGTGCCAGCAGCCCGGGGACCTACGCAGGAAACACCATATATTTT. Its translation: CASSPGTYAGNTIYF.